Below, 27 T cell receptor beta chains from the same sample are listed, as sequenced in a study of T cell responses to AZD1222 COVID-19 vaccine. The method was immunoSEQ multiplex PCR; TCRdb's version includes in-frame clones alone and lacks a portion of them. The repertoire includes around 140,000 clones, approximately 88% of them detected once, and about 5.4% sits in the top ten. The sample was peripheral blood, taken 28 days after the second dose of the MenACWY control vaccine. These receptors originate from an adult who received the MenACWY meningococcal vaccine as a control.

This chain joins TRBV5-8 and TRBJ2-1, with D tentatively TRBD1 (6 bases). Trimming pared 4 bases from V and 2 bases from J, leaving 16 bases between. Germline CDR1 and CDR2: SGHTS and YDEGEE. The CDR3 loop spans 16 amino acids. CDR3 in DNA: TGTGCCAGCAGCCCCCGGGACATCCAGGCCTACAATGAGCAGTTCTTC. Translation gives CASSPRDIQAYNEQFF.

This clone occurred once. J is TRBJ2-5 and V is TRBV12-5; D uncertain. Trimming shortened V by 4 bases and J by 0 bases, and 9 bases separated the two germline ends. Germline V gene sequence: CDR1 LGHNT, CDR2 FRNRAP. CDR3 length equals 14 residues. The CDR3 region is CASGSDGHQETQYF. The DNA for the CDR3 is TGTGCTAGTGGTTCCGATGGACACCAAGAGACCCAGTACTTC.

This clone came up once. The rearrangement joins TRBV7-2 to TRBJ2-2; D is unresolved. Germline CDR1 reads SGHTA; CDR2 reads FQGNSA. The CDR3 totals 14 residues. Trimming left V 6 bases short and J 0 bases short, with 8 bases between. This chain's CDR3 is CASSRTANTGELFF. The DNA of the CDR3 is TGTGCCAGCAGTCGGACCGCGAACACCGGGGAGCTGTTTTTT. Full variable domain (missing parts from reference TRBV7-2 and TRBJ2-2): GAGVSQSPSNKVTEKGKDVELRCDPISGHTALYWYRQSLGQGLEFLIYFQGNSAPDKSGLPSDRFSAERTGGSVSTLTIQRTQQEDSAVYLCASSRTANTGELFFGEGSRLTVL.

The CDR3 sequence: CASSRTGGGGNTIYF. The CDR3, as DNA: TGTGCCAGCAGCCGGACAGGGGGCGGTGGAAACACCATATATTTT. The chain has TRBV7-2 and TRBJ1-3, with TRBD1 identical over 11 bases. The CDR3 runs to 15 residues. The V segment lost 5 bases and the J segment 3 bases; nucleotides outside the gene matches: 3. Germline values: CDR1 SGHTA, CDR2 FQGNSA.

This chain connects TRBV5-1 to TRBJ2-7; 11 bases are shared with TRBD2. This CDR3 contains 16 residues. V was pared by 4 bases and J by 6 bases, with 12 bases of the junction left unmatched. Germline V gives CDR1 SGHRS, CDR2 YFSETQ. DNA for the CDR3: TGCGCCAGCAGCCTCTCTAGCGGGAGGCTATTCGCCGAGCAGTACTTC. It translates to CASSLSSGRLFAEQYF. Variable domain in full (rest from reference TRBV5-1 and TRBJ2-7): KAGVTQTPRYLIKTRGQQVTLSCSPISGHRSVSWYQQTPGQGLQFLFEYFSETQRNKGNFPGRFSGRQFSNSRSEMNVSTLELGDSALYLCASSLSSGRLFAEQYFGPGTRLTVT.

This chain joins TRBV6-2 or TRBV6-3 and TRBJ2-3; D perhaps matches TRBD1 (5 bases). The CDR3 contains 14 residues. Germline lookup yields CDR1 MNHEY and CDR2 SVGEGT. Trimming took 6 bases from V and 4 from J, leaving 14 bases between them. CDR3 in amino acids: CASSRDSSADTQYF. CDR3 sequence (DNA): TGTGCCAGCAGCCGAGACAGTTCGGCAGATACGCAGTATTTT.

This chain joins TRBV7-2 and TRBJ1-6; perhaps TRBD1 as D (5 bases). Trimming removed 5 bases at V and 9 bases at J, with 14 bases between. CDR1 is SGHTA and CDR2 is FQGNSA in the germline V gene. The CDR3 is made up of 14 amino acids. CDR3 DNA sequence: TGTGCCAGCAGCCAGGGAAGTGTGGGTTCACCCCTCCACTTT. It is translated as CASSQGSVGSPLHF.

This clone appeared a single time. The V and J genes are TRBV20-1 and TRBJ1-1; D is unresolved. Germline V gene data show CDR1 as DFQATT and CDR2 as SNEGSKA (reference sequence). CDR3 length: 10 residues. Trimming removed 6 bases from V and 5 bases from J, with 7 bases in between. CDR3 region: CSALRTEAFF. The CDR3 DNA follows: TGCAGTGCCCTGAGAACTGAAGCTTTCTTT.

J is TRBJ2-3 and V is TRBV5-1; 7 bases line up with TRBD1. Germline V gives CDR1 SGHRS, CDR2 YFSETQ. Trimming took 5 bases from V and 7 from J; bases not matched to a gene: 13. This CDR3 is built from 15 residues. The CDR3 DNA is TGCGCCAGCAGGGGAGTAGGGGGCGCGATAAATACGCAGTATTTT. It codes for CASRGVGGAINTQYF.

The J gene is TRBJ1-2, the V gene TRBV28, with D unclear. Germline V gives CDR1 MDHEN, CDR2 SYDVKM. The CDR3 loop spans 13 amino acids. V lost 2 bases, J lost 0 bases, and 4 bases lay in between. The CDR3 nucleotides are TGTGCCAGCAGTTTACCGGCTAACTATGGCTACACCTTC. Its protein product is CASSLPANYGYTF.

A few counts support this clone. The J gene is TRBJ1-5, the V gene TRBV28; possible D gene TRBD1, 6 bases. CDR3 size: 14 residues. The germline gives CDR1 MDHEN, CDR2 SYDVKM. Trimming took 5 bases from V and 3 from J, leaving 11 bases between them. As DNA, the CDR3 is TGTGCCAGCAGTCTTACAGGGTACAATCAGCCCCAGCATTTT. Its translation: CASSLTGYNQPQHF.

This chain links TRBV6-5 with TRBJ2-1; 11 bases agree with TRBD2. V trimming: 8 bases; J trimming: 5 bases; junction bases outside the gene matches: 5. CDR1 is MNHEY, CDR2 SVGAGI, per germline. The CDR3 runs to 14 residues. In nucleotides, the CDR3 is TGTGCCAGCTCCCTGACTAGCGGGGACAATGAGCAGTTCTTC. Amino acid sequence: CASSLTSGDNEQFF.

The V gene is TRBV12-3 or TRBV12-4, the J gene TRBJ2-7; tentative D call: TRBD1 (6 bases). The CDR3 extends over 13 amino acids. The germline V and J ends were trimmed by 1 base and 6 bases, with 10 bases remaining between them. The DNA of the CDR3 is TGTGCCAGCAGTTTAGTAACAGGGCTCGAGCAGTACTTC. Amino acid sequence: CASSLVTGLEQYF.

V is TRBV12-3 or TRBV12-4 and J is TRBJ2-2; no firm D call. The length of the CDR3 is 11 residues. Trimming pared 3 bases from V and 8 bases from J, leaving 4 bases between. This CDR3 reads CASSFLGELFF. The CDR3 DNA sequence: TGTGCCAGCAGTTTTCTTGGGGAGCTGTTTTTT.

The CDR3 coding sequence is TGTGCCAGCAGTTATGGGACAGATAGAGGCTACACCTTC. Protein product: CASSYGTDRGYTF. The J gene is TRBJ1-2, the V gene TRBV6-5, with 7 positions matching TRBD1. In germline, CDR1 is MNHEY, CDR2 SVGAGI. The CDR3 covers 13 residues. The V and J ends lost 3 bases and 8 bases, in that order; junction bases with no gene match: 6.

Here the CDR3 reads CASSWGLHNGEQFF. The DNA of the CDR3 is TGTGCCAGCAGTTGGGGACTACACAATGGTGAGCAGTTCTTC. The chain couples TRBV11-2 to TRBJ2-1; 7 bases line up with TRBD2. The junction had 11 bases not matched to a gene; V was cut back by 6 bases and J by 9 bases. Germline-derived CDR1 and CDR2 are SGHAT and FQNNGV. The CDR3 has 14 residues.

The CDR3 bases are TGTGCCATCAGTGAGGCGGTAGCTAACTATGGCTACACCTTC. As protein: CAISEAVANYGYTF. The V call is TRBV10-3, the J call TRBJ1-2; D call uncertain. Germline V CDR1 and CDR2: ENHRY, SYGVKD. With 2 bases removed from V and 0 bases from J, the gap between germline ends came to 7 bases. This CDR3 spans 14 amino acids.

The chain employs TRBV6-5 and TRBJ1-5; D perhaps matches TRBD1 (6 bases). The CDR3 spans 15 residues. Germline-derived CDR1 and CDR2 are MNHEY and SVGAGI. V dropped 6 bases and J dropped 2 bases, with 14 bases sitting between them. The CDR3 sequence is CASRKQGQGNQPQHF. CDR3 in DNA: TGTGCCAGCAGAAAACAGGGCCAGGGCAATCAGCCCCAGCATTTT.

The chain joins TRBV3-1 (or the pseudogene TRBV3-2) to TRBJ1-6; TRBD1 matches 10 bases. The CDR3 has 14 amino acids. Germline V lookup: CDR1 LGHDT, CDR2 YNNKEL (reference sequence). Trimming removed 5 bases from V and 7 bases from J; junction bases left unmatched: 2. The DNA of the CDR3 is TGTGCCAGCAGCGCGGGACAGGGGAATTCACCCCTCCACTTT. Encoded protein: CASSAGQGNSPLHF.

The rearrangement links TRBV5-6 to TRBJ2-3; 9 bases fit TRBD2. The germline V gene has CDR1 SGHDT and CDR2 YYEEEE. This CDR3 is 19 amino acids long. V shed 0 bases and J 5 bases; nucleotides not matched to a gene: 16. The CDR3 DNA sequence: TGTGCCAGCAGCTTGGCCCAGAGGTTTCGGCGGGAGGGTGTAGATACGCAGTATTTT. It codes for CASSLAQRFRREGVDTQYF.

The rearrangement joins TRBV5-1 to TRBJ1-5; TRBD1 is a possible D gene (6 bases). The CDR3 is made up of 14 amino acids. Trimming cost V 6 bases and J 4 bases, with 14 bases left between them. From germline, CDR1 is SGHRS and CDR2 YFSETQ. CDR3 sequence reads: CASKTGMGNQPQHF. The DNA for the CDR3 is TGCGCCAGCAAAACAGGGATGGGGAATCAGCCCCAGCATTTT.

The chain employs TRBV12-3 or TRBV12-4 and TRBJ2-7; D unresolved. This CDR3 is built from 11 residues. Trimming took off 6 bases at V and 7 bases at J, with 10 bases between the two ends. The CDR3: CASSASSEQYF. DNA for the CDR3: TGTGCCAGCAGCGCCTCAAGTGAGCAGTACTTC.

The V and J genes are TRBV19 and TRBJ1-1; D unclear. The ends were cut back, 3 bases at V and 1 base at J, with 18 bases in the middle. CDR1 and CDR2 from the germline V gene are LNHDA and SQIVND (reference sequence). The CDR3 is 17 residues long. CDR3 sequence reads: CASSISPFRLKNTEAFF. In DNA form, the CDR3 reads TGTGCCAGTAGTATCTCCCCCTTTCGGCTGAAGAACACTGAAGCTTTCTTT.

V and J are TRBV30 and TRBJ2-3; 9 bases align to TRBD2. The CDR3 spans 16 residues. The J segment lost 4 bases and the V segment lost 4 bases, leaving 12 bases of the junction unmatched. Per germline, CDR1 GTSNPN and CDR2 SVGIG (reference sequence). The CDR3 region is CAWTTPKRGVSDTQYF. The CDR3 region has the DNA TGTGCCTGGACAACCCCGAAGCGGGGGGTCTCAGATACGCAGTATTTT.

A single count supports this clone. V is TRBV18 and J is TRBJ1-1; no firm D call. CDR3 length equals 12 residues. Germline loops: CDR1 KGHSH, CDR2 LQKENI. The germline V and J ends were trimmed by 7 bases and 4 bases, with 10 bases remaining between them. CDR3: CASFTRRTEAFF. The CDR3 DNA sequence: TGTGCCAGCTTCACCAGGCGCACTGAAGCTTTCTTT.

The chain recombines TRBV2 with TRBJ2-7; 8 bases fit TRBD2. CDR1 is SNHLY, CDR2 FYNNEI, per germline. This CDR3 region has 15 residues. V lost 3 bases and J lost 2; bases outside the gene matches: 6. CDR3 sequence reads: CASSDGTRSAYEQYF. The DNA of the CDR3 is TGTGCCAGCAGTGATGGGACTAGATCCGCCTACGAGCAGTACTTC. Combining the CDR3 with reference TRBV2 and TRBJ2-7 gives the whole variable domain EPEVTQTPSHQVTQMGQEVILRCVPISNHLYFYWYRQILGQKVEFLVSFYNNEISEKSEIFDDQFSVERPDGSNFTLKIRSTKLEDSAMYFCASSDGTRSAYEQYFGPGTRLTVT.

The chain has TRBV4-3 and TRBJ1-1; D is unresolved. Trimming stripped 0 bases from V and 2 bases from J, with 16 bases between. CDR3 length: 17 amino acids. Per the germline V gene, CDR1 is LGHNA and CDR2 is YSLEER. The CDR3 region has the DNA TGCGCCAGCAGCCAAGAACTCCCCCAATCGGGTAACACTGAAGCTTTCTTT. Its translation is CASSQELPQSGNTEAFF.